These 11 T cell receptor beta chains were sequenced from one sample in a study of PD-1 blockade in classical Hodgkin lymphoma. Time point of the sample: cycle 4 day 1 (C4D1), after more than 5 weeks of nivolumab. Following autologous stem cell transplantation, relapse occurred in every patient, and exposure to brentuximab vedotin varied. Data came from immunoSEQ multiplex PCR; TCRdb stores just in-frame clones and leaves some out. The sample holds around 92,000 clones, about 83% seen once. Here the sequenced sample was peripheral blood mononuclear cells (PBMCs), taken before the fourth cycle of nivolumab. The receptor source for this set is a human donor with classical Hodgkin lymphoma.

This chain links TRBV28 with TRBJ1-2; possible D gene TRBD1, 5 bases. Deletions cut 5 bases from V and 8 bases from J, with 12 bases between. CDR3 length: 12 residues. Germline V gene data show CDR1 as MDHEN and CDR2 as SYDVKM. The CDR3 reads CASSGGGRGYTF. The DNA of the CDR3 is TGTGCCAGCAGTGGGGGGGGACGCGGCTACACCTTC.

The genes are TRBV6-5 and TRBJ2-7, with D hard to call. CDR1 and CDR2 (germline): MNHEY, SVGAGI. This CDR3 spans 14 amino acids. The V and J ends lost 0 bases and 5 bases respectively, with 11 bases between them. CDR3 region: CASSYSSLGNEQYF. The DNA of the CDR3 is TGTGCCAGCAGTTACTCTTCTCTAGGGAACGAGCAGTACTTC.

CDR3 DNA: TGTGCCAGCAGCCGCAGCGGAAGTACCGTCGGGCAGTACTTC. It encodes CASSRSGSTVGQYF. The rearrangement links TRBV28 to TRBJ2-7, with D perhaps matching TRBD2 (5 bases). Germline-derived CDR1 and CDR2 are MDHEN and SYDVKM. The CDR3 is made up of 14 amino acids. The V and J ends lost 6 bases and 9 bases respectively, with 21 bases between them.

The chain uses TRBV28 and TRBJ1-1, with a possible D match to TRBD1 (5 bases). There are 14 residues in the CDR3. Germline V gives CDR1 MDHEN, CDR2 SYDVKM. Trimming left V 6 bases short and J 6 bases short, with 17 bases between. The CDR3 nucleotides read TGTGCCAGCAGGGGACCAGCGTGGGGCGCTGAAGCTTTCTTT. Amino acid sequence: CASRGPAWGAEAFF.

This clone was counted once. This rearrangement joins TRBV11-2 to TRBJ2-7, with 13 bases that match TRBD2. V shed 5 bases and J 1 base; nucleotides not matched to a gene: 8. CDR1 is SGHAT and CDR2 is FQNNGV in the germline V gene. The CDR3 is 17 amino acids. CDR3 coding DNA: TGTGCCAGCAGCCCCCGACTAGCGGGAGGCCAATCCTACGAGCAGTACTTC. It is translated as CASSPRLAGGQSYEQYF.

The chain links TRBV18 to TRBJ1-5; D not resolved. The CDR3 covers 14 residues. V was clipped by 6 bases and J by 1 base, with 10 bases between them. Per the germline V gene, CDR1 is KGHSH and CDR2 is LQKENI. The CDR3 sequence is CASSPTQSNQPQHF. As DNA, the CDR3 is TGTGCCAGCTCCCCGACCCAAAGCAATCAGCCCCAGCATTTT.

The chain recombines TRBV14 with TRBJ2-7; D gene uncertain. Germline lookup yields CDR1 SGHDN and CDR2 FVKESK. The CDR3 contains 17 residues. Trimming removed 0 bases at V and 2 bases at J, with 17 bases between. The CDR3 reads CASSQDRSGRPTYEQYF. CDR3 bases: TGTGCCAGCAGCCAAGATCGGTCGGGTCGACCAACCTACGAGCAGTACTTC.

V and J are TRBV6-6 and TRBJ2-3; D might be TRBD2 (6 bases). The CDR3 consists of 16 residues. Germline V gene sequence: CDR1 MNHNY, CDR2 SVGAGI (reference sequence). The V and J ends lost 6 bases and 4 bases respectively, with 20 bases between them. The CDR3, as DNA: TGTGCCAGCAGGGGGGGAGCTGCCGGGGCATCAGATACGCAGTATTTT. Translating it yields CASRGGAAGASDTQYF.

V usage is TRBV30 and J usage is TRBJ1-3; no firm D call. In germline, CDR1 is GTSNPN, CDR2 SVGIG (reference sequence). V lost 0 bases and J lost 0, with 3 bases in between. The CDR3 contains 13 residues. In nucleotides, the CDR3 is TGTGCCTGGAGTGTAAACTCTGGAAACACCATATATTTT. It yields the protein CAWSVNSGNTIYF. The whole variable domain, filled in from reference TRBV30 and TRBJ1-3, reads SQTIHQWPATLVQPVGSPLSLECTVEGTSNPNLYWYRQAAGRGLQLLFYSVGIGQISSEVPQNLSASRPQDRQFILSSKKLLLSDSGFYLCAWSVNSGNTIYFGEGSWLTVV.

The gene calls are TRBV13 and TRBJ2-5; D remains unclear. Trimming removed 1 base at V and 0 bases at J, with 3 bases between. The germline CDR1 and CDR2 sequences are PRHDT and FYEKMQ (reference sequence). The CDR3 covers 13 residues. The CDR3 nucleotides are TGTGCCAGCAGCTTAGCGAACCAAGAGACCCAGTACTTC. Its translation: CASSLANQETQYF.

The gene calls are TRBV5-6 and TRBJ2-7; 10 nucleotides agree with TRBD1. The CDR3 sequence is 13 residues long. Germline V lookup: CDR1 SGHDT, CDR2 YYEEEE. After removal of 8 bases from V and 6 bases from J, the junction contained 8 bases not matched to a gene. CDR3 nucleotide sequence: TGTGCCAGTCACGACAGGGGGCCTCTCGAGCAGTACTTC. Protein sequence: CASHDRGPLEQYF.